This TCR beta chain was documented in a study of CD8 T cells in Susac syndrome. As concerns this clonotype: As yet, its antigen is unknown.

Negative isolation was used for CD8+ and CD4+ T cells, and FACS enrichment was applied to TEMRA cells. With random hexamers, about 0.5 to 1 ug RNA was reverse transcribed. Using its own MiXCR run on the immunoSEQ multiplex PCR reads, TCRdb lists one record per CDR3 protein. The table shows a few hundred thousand distinct CDR3 sequences, with 80% to 90% occurring only once. The CDR3 runs 12 residues. V was trimmed by 5 bases and J by 9 bases, leaving 11 bases between them. CDR1 is MNHEY and CDR2 is SMNVEV in the germline V gene (reference sequence). Study findings and constraints: It was acknowledged in the study that its TCR sequencing and HLA analysis involved a relatively small number of individuals.

The genes are TRBV27 and TRBJ2-1; D might be TRBD1 or TRBD2, each matching 6 bases. The receptor was isolated from a human donor with multiple sclerosis. The sequenced sample consisted of CD8+ T cells from PBMCs. As DNA, the CDR3 is TGTGCCAGCAGTATGGGGGGCTCTGAGCAGTTCTTC. Its translation: CASSMGGSEQFF.